This T cell receptor beta chain was identified in a study of T and B cells in COVID-19 patients. In the study overall: Blood was sampled from COVID-19 patients who were either actively infected or recovered. Critical illness requiring mechanical ventilation or extracorporeal membrane oxygenation affected about 60% of the roughly 20 active-infection patients. Study-wide results and limits: Exclusive to the recovered cohort were some 2,300 TCR clusters, a few dozen of them with low generation probability.

BIOMED2 TRB-A/B primer pools were used in multiplex TRB PCR. TCRdb itself ran the multiplex PCR reads through MiXCR, one entry per CDR3 protein. The table includes more than 9,000 distinct CDR3 sequences, around 30% detected once. From blood, about 240-550 ng of genomic DNA served as TRB template. Comments on this clonotype: Its specificity is unknown.

This clonotype was sampled from a human donor who had recovered from COVID-19. Sequenced input: blood.

The CDR3 is CASSPRVNTEAFF. For the CDR3, the DNA is TGTGCCAGCAGCCCCAGGGTGAACACTGAAGCTTTCTTT. The chain links TRBV5-6 to TRBJ1-1; weak D call: TRBD1 (5 bases). The CDR3 length is 13 residues. The V end was cut by 4 bases, the J end by 0 bases, with 7 bases between. The germline CDR1 and CDR2 sequences are SGHDT and YYEEEE.